Sequencing of this T cell receptor (beta chain) was carried out in a study of OX40 agonist ivuxolimab in advanced cancers. The overall study: Patients received ivuxolimab, an agonistic anti-OX40 (CD134) antibody. Participants averaged approximately 60 years of age (range roughly 23 to 85) and were about 85% male. Study-level results: CD4+ and CD8+ blood T cells expanded clonally by week 6 at 0.1 to 3.0 mg/kg.

Produced via immunoSEQ multiplex PCR; TCRdb's table is partial and in-frame only. Among fewer than 60,000 clones, roughly 85% were seen once, and the ten largest hold around 21%. A note on this clone: Its target is unknown.

Sampling of blood occurred at baseline, cycle 4 day 1, and cycle 7 day 1. Sequencing was performed on CD4+ or CD8+ T cells sorted from blood, taken in a trial of the OX40 agonist ivuxolimab. The clonotype comes from an adult with an advanced solid tumor such as melanoma, head and neck, liver or kidney cancer.

The CDR3 loop reads CASSLTSGPQHF. The CDR3 coding sequence is TGTGCCAGCAGCCTAACATCAGGGCCCCAGCATTTT. This sequence joins TRBV5-6 and TRBJ1-5, with D uncertain. The CDR3 has 12 residues. Trimming cost V 4 bases and J 9 bases, with 11 bases left between them. From germline, CDR1 is SGHDT and CDR2 YYEEEE.